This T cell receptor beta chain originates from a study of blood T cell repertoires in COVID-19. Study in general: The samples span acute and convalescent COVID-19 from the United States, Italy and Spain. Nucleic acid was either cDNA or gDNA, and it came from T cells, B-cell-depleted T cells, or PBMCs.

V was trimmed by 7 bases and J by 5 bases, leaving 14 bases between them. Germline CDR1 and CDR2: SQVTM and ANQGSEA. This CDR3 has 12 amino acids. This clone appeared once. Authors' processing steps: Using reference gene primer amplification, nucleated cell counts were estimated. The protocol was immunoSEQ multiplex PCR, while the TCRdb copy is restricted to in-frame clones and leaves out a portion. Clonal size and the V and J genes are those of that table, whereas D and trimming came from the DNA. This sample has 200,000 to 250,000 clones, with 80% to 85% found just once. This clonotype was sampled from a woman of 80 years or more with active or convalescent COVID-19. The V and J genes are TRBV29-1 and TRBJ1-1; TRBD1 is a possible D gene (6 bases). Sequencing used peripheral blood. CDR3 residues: CSASGGATEAFF. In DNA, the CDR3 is TGCAGCGCCTCGGGGGGGGCGACTGAAGCTTTCTTT.